The 19 T cell receptor beta chains listed next were all sequenced from one sample in a study of beta chain features in type 1 diabetes. Findings and caveats of the study: Researchers report that Type 1 diabetes patients had moderately but significantly shorter TCRB CDR3s across all four CD4+ subsets.

Reverse transcribing all isolated RNA meant expressed TCRB transcripts were sequenced. TCRdb keeps only in-frame clones here, not all; method: immunoSEQ multiplex PCR. The sample has about 340,000 clones, roughly 8.8% seen once. Their antigens are not known. Sequencing input: central memory CD4+ T cells from blood. The receptors here all came from a man aged 30-40 years with type 1 diabetes.

The chain couples TRBV7-2 to TRBJ1-2; 9 bases agree with TRBD1. Unmatched junction bases numbered 9, after V lost 9 bases and J lost 4 bases. Germline V gene data show CDR1 as SGHTA and CDR2 as FQGNSA. The CDR3 covers 14 residues. The CDR3 DNA follows: TGTGCCAGTGCATGGACAGGGGTCGCCTATGGCTACACCTTC. Translated: CASAWTGVAYGYTF. The whole variable domain, filled in from reference TRBV7-2 and TRBJ1-2, reads GAGVSQSPSNKVTEKGKDVELRCDPISGHTALYWYRQSLGQGLEFLIYFQGNSAPDKSGLPSDRFSAERTGGSVSTLTIQRTQQEDSAVYLCASAWTGVAYGYTFGSGTRLTVV.

The chain carries TRBV5-4 and TRBJ2-2; D unclear. This CDR3 has 13 residues. The V end lost 0 bases, the J end lost 7 bases, and 7 bases lay between the germline ends. Germline loops: CDR1 SGHNT, CDR2 YYREEE (reference sequence). CDR3 nucleotides: TGTGCCAGCAGCTTGGCGTGGGTCGGGGAGCTGTTTTTT. This encodes CASSLAWVGELFF. The full variable domain, with the rest looked up from reference TRBV5-4 and TRBJ2-2, is ETGVTQSPTHLIKTRGQQVTLRCSSQSGHNTVSWYQQALGQGPQFIFQYYREEENGRGNFPPRFSGLQFPNYSSELNVNALELDDSALYLCASSLAWVGELFFGEGSRLTVL.

This clone was observed a few times. V and J are TRBV10-1 and TRBJ1-5; D ambiguous. The V end lost 6 bases, the J end lost 5 bases, and 11 bases lay between the germline ends. This CDR3 has 13 residues. In germline, CDR1 is WNHNN, CDR2 SYGVQD (reference sequence). CDR3 residues: CASSYTADQPQHF. CDR3 sequence (DNA): TGCGCCAGCAGCTACACGGCTGATCAGCCCCAGCATTTT.

This clone has more than one count but fewer than ten. The chain has TRBV5-1 and TRBJ1-1; 7 bases fit TRBD1. This CDR3 has 13 residues. Germline V gives CDR1 SGHRS, CDR2 YFSETQ. Losses at the gene ends were 5 bases for V and 5 bases for J; bases not matched to a gene: 6. Here the CDR3 reads CASRDRVQTEAFF. The CDR3, as DNA: TGCGCCAGCAGAGACAGGGTGCAGACTGAAGCTTTCTTT.

The V and J genes are TRBV7-2 and TRBJ2-3; 7 nucleotides agree with TRBD2. The CDR3 length is 15 residues. CDR1 and CDR2 from the germline V gene are SGHTA and FQGNSA. V shed 6 bases, J shed 6 bases, and the junction held 12 bases outside the gene matches. The chain's CDR3 is CASSRRTSARDTQYF. The CDR3 region has the DNA TGTGCCAGCAGTCGGAGGACTAGTGCCAGGGATACGCAGTATTTT.

The chain is built from TRBV6-6 and TRBJ2-3; either TRBD1 or TRBD2 may fit D (5 bases each). CDR1 MNHNY and CDR2 SVGAGI come from the germline V gene (reference sequence). V lost 1 base and J 2 bases, leaving 7 bases between the germline ends. CDR3 length equals 14 residues. The CDR3 sequence is CASSYYGTTDTQYF. The CDR3 DNA reads TGTGCCAGCAGTTACTATGGGACCACAGATACGCAGTATTTT.

This clone was seen a handful of times. The chain links TRBV2 to TRBJ2-5; possibly TRBD1 for D (6 bases). Trimming shortened V by 4 bases and J by 3 bases, and 12 bases separated the two germline ends. The V gene's germline CDR1 is SNHLY and CDR2 FYNNEI. The CDR3 has 14 amino acids. CDR3 residues: CASSGLEGEETQYF. The CDR3 region has the DNA TGTGCCAGCAGTGGTCTCGAGGGGGAAGAGACCCAGTACTTC.

The rearrangement links TRBV7-2 to TRBJ1-1; D gene unclear. The germline V and J ends were trimmed by 5 bases and 1 base, with 8 bases remaining between them. CDR1 is SGHTA, CDR2 FQGNSA, per germline. The length of the CDR3 is 13 residues. The CDR3 DNA is TGTGCCAGCAGCGTGGCGTCGAACACTGAAGCTTTCTTT. Residues: CASSVASNTEAFF.

The chain employs TRBV7-2 and TRBJ2-7; no definite D call. The V end lost 4 bases, the J end lost 0 bases, and 4 bases lay between the germline ends. The CDR3 extends over 12 amino acids. From germline, CDR1 is SGHTA and CDR2 FQGNSA. The CDR3 DNA reads as TGTGCCAGCAGCTGGGACTCCTACGAGCAGTACTTC. This codes for CASSWDSYEQYF.

This clone was seen a handful of times. The J gene is TRBJ2-4, the V gene TRBV6-5; possible D gene TRBD1, 6 bases. Germline CDR1 reads MNHEY; CDR2 reads SVGAGI. The CDR3 consists of 13 residues. V lost 5 bases to trimming and J lost 8 bases, with 13 bases between them. CDR3 loop: CASSRDNEDIQYF. The CDR3 DNA is TGTGCCAGCAGTAGGGACAACGAGGACATTCAGTACTTC.

This clone has a handful of counts. The rearrangement joins TRBV19 to TRBJ1-6; unclear D gene. In germline, CDR1 is LNHDA, CDR2 SQIVND (reference sequence). The CDR3 runs 14 residues. Trimming took off 5 bases at V and 3 bases at J, with 8 bases between the two ends. The DNA of the CDR3 is TGTGCCAGTAGTCTGTCGAGCTATAATTCACCCCTCCACTTT. Its protein is CASSLSSYNSPLHF.

This clone was counted a few times. The V call is TRBV5-1, the J call TRBJ2-4; TRBD1 matches at 8 bases. The CDR3 covers 14 residues. The V and J ends lost 3 bases and 3 bases, in that order; junction bases with no gene match: 2. Germline lookup yields CDR1 SGHRS and CDR2 YFSETQ. CDR3 loop: CASSSGTGKNIQYF. CDR3 DNA sequence: TGCGCCAGCAGCTCCGGGACAGGCAAAAACATTCAGTACTTC.

This rearrangement joins TRBV29-1 to TRBJ2-7, with D perhaps matching TRBD1 (7 bases). From germline, CDR1 is SQVTM and CDR2 ANQGSEA. The CDR3 is 12 residues long. V gave up 4 bases and J gave up 3 bases, with 10 bases separating them. In DNA form, the CDR3 reads TGCAGCGTTGGACAGGGAGGCTACGAGCAGTACTTC. This sequence encodes CSVGQGGYEQYF.

The chain carries TRBV11-2 and TRBJ2-5, with no clear D. Germline assignment: CDR1 SGHAT and CDR2 FQNNGV. CDR3 length equals 13 residues. Trimming took 5 bases from V and 5 from J, leaving 12 bases between them. CDR3 protein: CASSQGSRETQYF. The CDR3, as DNA: TGTGCCAGCAGCCAAGGAAGCAGGGAGACCCAGTACTTC.

This chain connects TRBV5-1 to TRBJ2-5, with 9 positions matching TRBD2. This CDR3 contains 15 residues. V lost 2 bases to trimming and J lost 4 bases; unmatched junction nucleotides: 6. The germline V gene encodes CDR1 SGHRS and CDR2 YFSETQ. CDR3 region: CASSLKAGGPETQYF. DNA for the CDR3: TGCGCCAGCAGCTTAAAAGCGGGGGGCCCAGAGACCCAGTACTTC.

In its sample, this clone was seen a few times. This sequence joins TRBV30 and TRBJ1-6, with 8 bases identical to TRBD1. J was trimmed by 10 bases and V by 2 bases; bases with no gene match: 13. CDR1 and CDR2 from the germline V gene are GTSNPN and SVGIG (reference sequence). This CDR3 comprises 16 residues. The CDR3 DNA reads TGTGCCTGGAGTTGGCCCGCACAGGGGGTAGTATCACCCCTCCACTTT. It translates to CAWSWPAQGVVSPLHF.

J is TRBJ2-5 and V is TRBV12-5, with D possibly being TRBD2 (6 bases). Germline V gene lookup returns CDR1 LGHNT and CDR2 FRNRAP. This CDR3 comprises 15 residues. V was cut by 4 bases and J by 2 bases, with 14 bases left in between. This CDR3 is CASGSGTSTQETQYF. Here the CDR3 DNA reads TGTGCTAGTGGTTCTGGGACTTCCACTCAAGAGACCCAGTACTTC.

This chain links TRBV4-3 with TRBJ1-4; possibly TRBD1 for D (5 bases). Trimming stripped 4 bases from V and 4 bases from J, with 10 bases between. The CDR3 is 14 amino acids. Germline assignment: CDR1 LGHNA and CDR2 YSLEER. The CDR3 spells CASSRGRYNEKLFF. CDR3 nucleotides: TGCGCCAGCAGCCGGGGCAGGTATAATGAAAAACTGTTTTTT.

The rearrangement joins TRBV28 to TRBJ1-5; D uncertain. Per germline, CDR1 MDHEN and CDR2 SYDVKM. There are 17 residues in the CDR3. Trimming pared 3 bases from V and 0 bases from J, leaving 15 bases between. The CDR3: CASSFYMSSYSNQPQHF. The CDR3 region has the DNA TGTGCCAGCAGTTTTTATATGAGTAGCTATAGCAATCAGCCCCAGCATTTT.